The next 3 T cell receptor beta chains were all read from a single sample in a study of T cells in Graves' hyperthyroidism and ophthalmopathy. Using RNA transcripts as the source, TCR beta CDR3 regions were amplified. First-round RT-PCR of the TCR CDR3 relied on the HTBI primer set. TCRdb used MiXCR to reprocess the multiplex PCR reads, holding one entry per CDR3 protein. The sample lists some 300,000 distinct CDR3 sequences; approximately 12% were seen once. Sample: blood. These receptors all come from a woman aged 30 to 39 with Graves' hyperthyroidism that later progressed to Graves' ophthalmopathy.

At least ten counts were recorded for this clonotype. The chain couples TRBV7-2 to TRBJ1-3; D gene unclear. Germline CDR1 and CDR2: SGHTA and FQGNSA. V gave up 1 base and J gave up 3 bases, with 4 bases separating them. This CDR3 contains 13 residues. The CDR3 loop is CASSLVDGNTIYF. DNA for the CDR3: TGTGCCAGCAGCTTAGTGGATGGAAACACCATATATTTT.

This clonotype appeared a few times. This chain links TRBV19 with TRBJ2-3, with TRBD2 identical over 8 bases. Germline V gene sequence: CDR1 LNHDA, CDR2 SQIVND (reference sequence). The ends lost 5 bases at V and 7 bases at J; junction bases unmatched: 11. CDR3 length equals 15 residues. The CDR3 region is CASSLGSGIGNTQYF. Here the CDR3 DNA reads TGTGCCAGTAGTCTTGGTAGCGGGATAGGGAATACGCAGTATTTT.

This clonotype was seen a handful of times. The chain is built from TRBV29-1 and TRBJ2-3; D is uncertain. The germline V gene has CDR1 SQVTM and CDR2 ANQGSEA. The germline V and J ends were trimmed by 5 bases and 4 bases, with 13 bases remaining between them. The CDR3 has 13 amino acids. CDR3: CSVPAKEADTQYF. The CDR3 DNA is TGCAGCGTTCCAGCAAAAGAGGCAGATACGCAGTATTTT.